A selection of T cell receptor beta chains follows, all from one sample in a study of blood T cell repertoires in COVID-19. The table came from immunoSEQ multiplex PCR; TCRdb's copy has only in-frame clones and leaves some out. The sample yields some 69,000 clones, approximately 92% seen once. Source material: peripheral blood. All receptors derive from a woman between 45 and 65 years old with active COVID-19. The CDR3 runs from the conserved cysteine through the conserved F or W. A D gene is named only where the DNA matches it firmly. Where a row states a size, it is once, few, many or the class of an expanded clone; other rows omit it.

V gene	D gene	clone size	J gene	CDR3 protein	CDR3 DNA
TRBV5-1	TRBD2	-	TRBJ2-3	CASFWREGSDTQYF	TGCGCCAGCTTTTGGCGGGAGGGGTCAGATACGCAGTATTTT
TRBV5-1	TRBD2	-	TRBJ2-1	CASSWGLAGGRRVSEQFF	TGCGCCAGCAGCTGGGGACTAGCGGGAGGGAGGAGAGTTAGTGAGCAGTTCTTC
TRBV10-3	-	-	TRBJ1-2	CAISDLTTNYGYTF	TGTGCCATCAGTGACCTAACGACTAACTATGGCTACACCTTC
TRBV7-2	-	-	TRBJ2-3	CASSPRAGRGVRADTQYF	TGTGCCAGCAGCCCAAGGGCGGGGAGGGGGGTGAGGGCAGATACGCAGTATTTT
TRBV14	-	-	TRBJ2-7	CASSAEPGGYSYEQYF	TGTGCCAGCAGCGCAGAGCCGGGGGGCTACTCCTACGAGCAGTACTTC
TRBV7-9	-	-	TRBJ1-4	CASSHGREGEKLFF	TGTGCCAGCAGCCACGGCAGGGAAGGTGAAAAACTGTTTTTT
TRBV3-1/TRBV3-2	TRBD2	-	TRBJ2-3	CASSQDNGGSVLRYF	TGTGCCAGCAGCCAAGATAACGGCGGGAGCGTCCTGCGGTATTTT
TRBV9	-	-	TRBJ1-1	CASTPGGVNTEAFF	TGTGCCAGCACCCCCGGTGGAGTGAACACTGAAGCTTTCTTT
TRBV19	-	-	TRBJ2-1	CASRNSNPLNEQFF	TGTGCCAGTAGAAATAGTAACCCATTGAATGAGCAGTTCTTC
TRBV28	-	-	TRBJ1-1	CASSLSTGVTRDTEAFF	TGTGCCAGCAGTTTATCGACGGGAGTGACCCGTGACACTGAAGCTTTCTTT
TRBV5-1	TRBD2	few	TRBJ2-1	CASSLSPLAGGRGEQFF	TGCGCCAGCAGCTTGTCCCCCCTAGCGGGAGGGCGCGGTGAGCAGTTCTTC
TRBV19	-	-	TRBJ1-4	CASKTGQWTNEKLFF	TGTGCCAGTAAAACGGGACAATGGACTAATGAAAAACTGTTTTTT
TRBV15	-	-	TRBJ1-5	CATSRASGGQDYGAQHF	TGTGCCACCAGCAGAGCCTCGGGAGGTCAGGATTATGGGGCCCAGCATTTT
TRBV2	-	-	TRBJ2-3	CALAASTDTQYF	TGTGCCTTAGCAGCCAGCACAGATACGCAGTATTTT
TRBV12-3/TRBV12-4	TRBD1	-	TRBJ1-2	CASRVGQFGYTF	TGTGCCAGCAGGGTGGGACAGTTTGGCTACACCTTC
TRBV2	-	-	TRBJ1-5	CASSPGVGQPQHF	TGTGCCAGCAGTCCAGGGGTGGGTCAGCCCCAGCATTTT
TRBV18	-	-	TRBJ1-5	CASSSYEGASSNQPQHF	TGTGCCAGCTCATCATACGAAGGGGCATCTAGCAATCAGCCCCAGCATTTT
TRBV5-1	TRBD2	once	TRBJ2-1	CASSLEIAGVIKDEQFF	TGCGCCAGCAGCTTGGAGATAGCGGGAGTAATTAAGGATGAGCAGTTCTTC
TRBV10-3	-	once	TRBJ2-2	CAIRPGREANTGELFF	TGTGCCATCAGACCCGGACGGGAAGCGAACACCGGGGAGCTGTTTTTT
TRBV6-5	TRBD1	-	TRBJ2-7	CASSIPGTGFKYF	TGTGCCAGCAGTATACCCGGGACAGGGTTTAAGTACTTC
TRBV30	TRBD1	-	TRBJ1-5	CAWSVVQGQPQHF	TGTGCCTGGAGTGTTGTACAGGGGCAGCCCCAGCATTTT
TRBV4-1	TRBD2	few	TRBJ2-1	CASSQDPPRSGNYNEQFF	TGCGCCAGCAGCCAAGATCCCCCAAGGAGCGGGAATTACAATGAGCAGTTCTTC
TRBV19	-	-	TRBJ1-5	CASSKIGQGGDQPQHF	TGTGCCAGTAGCAAGATAGGGCAGGGAGGGGATCAGCCCCAGCATTTT
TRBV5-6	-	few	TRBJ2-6	CASREAGANVLTF	TGTGCCAGCAGAGAGGCTGGGGCCAACGTCCTGACTTTC
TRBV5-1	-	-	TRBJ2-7	CASSIRPAGAAYEQYF	TGCGCCAGCAGCATCAGACCAGCGGGCGCTGCCTACGAGCAGTACTTC
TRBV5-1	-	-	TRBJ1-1	CASSWRQLDRMNTEAFF	TGCGCCAGCAGCTGGCGACAGCTAGACCGAATGAACACTGAAGCTTTCTTT
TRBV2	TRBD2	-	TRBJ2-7	CASGVRVEREDYEQYF	TGTGCCAGCGGTGTGAGGGTGGAGCGGGAGGACTACGAGCAGTACTTC
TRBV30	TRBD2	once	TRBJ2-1	CAWSTSGDNEQFF	TGTGCCTGGAGTACTAGCGGGGACAATGAGCAGTTCTTC
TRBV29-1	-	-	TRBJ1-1	CSVDPHGGPRTEAFF	TGCAGCGTTGATCCCCATGGAGGCCCGAGAACTGAAGCTTTCTTT